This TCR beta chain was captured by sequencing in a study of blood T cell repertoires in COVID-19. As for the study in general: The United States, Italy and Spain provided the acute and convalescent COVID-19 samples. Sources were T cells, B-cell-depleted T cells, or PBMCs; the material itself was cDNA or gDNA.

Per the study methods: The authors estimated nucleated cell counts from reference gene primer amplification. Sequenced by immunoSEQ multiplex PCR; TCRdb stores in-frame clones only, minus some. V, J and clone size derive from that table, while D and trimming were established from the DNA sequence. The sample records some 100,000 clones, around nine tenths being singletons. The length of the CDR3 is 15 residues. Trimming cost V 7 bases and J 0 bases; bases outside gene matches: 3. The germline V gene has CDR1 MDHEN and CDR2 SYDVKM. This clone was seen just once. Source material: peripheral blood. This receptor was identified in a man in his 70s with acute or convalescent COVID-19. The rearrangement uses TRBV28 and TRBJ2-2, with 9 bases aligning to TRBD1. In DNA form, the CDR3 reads TGTGCCAGCACTCGACAGGGGGCGAACACCGGGGAGCTGTTTTTT. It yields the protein CASTRQGANTGELFF. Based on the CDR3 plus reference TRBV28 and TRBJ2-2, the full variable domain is DVKVTQSSRYLVKRTGEKVFLECVQDMDHENMFWYRQDPGLGLRLIYFSYDVKMKEKGDIPEGYSVSREKKERFSLILESASTNQTSMYLCASTRQGANTGELFFGEGSRLTVL.